The 16 T cell receptor beta chains reported below all come from one sample, sequenced in a study of Graves' ophthalmopathy and Graves' hyperthyroidism. TCR beta CDR3 regions were amplified from RNA transcripts. HTBI primers primed a first-round RT-PCR, and a second-round multiplex PCR followed. MiXCR was run by TCRdb on the multiplex PCR reads, yielding one entry per CDR3 protein. The sample lists over a million distinct CDR3 sequences; 35% to 40% were seen once. The sequenced sample consisted of peripheral blood or thyroid tissue (not recorded which). Receptors were obtained from an adult man with Graves' hyperthyroidism.

This clonotype has a single count. The chain carries TRBV6-5 and TRBJ1-4; D call uncertain. Between the trimmed V and J ends, which lost 5 bases and 10 bases, there was a span of 14 bases. CDR1 and CDR2 (germline): MNHEY, SVGAGI. This CDR3 region has 13 residues. The CDR3 spells CASSRDSRGKLFF. CDR3 bases: TGTGCCAGCAGTAGAGACTCACGGGGAAAACTGTTTTTT.

This clonotype was detected a few times. This sequence joins TRBV6-5 and TRBJ2-2; possibly TRBD2 for D (6 bases). This CDR3 is built from 15 residues. Germline values: CDR1 MNHEY, CDR2 SVGAGI. The germline V and J ends were trimmed by 0 bases and 6 bases, with 11 bases remaining between them. CDR3 sequence reads: CASSYSTGVPGELFF. The CDR3 region has the DNA TGTGCCAGCAGTTACTCGACGGGAGTTCCCGGGGAGCTGTTTTTT.

This chain's CDR3 is CASSRTRGPKREKDYGYTF. CDR3 nucleotide sequence: TGTGCCAGCAGCCGAACCAGGGGGCCAAAACGCGAAAAGGACTATGGCTACACCTTC. The V and J genes are TRBV7-8 and TRBJ1-2; 8 bases line up with TRBD1. Unmatched junction bases numbered 20, after V lost 5 bases and J lost 3 bases. CDR1 is SGHVS, CDR2 FQNEAQ, per germline. The CDR3 runs to 19 residues.

The V and J genes are TRBV9 and TRBJ2-7, with 8 bases aligning to TRBD2. V dropped 6 bases and J dropped 4; count of bases not matched to a gene: 12. The germline gives CDR1 SGDLS, CDR2 YYNGEE. The CDR3 is 15 residues long. The CDR3 loop is CASIDGSGNGYEQYF. The CDR3 DNA reads as TGTGCCAGCATCGACGGTAGCGGGAATGGTTACGAGCAGTACTTC.

The chain uses TRBV29-1 and TRBJ1-6; 10 nucleotides agree with TRBD1. The CDR3 spans 14 residues. Unmatched junction bases numbered 7, after V lost 3 bases and J lost 11 bases. Germline V gene data show CDR1 as SQVTM and CDR2 as ANQGSEA. The CDR3 loop reads CSVEDPGQGTPLHF. CDR3 bases: TGCAGCGTTGAGGACCCGGGACAGGGGACACCCCTCCACTTT.

The chain couples TRBV19 to TRBJ2-1; 10 bases agree with TRBD2. Germline CDR1 LNHDA, CDR2 SQIVND (reference sequence). J gave up 9 bases and V 10 bases, and 12 bases lay outside the gene matches. The length of the CDR3 is 14 residues. CDR3 sequence (DNA): TGTGCCACCGGAGGGCTAGCGGGAGCGGGTGAGCAGTTCTTC. This codes for CATGGLAGAGEQFF.

V gene TRBV6-2 or TRBV6-3 combines with J gene TRBJ1-2, with TRBD1 as a possible D gene (5 bases). This CDR3 contains 14 residues. V lost 4 bases, J lost 5 bases, and 14 bases lay in between. Germline V gives CDR1 MNHEY, CDR2 SVGEGT. Here the CDR3 DNA reads TGTGCCAGCAGTTCAAACAGGAGACGATATGGCTACACCTTC. Translated, it gives CASSSNRRRYGYTF.

This chain connects TRBV20-1 to TRBJ2-3; 7 nucleotides align to TRBD2. The V and J ends lost 3 bases and 2 bases, in that order; junction bases with no gene match: 11. The CDR3 runs to 16 residues. CDR1 is DFQATT, CDR2 SNEGSKA, per germline (reference sequence). In nucleotides, the CDR3 is TGCAGTGCTAGTGGTAGGCTAGCGGCTTCCACAGATACGCAGTATTTT. It encodes CSASGRLAASTDTQYF.

This chain uses TRBV6-5 with TRBJ1-2; D may be TRBD1 (5 bases). The CDR3 sequence is 12 residues long. V dropped 5 bases and J dropped 6 bases, with 10 bases sitting between them. Germline-derived CDR1 and CDR2 are MNHEY and SVGAGI. The DNA of the CDR3 is TGTGCCAGCAGTGATTTCAGGGATGGCTACACCTTC. It encodes CASSDFRDGYTF.

Comments on this clonotype: This sequence may be a read error, since a much larger clone differs from it by one base. This chain uses TRBV7-9 with TRBJ1-1; a weak D match, TRBD1 (5 bases). The V gene lost 4 bases and the J gene lost 0 bases, with 9 bases spanning the gap. This CDR3 is built from 14 residues. Germline V gene sequence: CDR1 SEHNR, CDR2 FQNEAQ (reference sequence). CDR3 residues: CASSSTALNTEAFF. DNA for the CDR3: TGTGCCAGCAGCTCGACAGCCTTGAACACTGAAGCTTTCTTT.

This clonotype was picked up many times. The V and J genes are TRBV5-5 and TRBJ2-7; possibly TRBD2 for D (6 bases). V lost 4 bases and J lost 3, with 14 bases in between. The germline V gene has CDR1 SGHKS and CDR2 YYEKEE (reference sequence). The CDR3 runs to 14 residues. This CDR3 is CASSPGTVHYEQYF. CDR3 in DNA: TGTGCCAGCAGCCCGGGGACTGTCCACTACGAGCAGTACTTC.

About this clonotype itself: A much larger clone lies a single base off, so this may be a read error. The rearrangement joins TRBV14 to TRBJ1-2, with D possibly matching TRBD1 (6 bases). Germline loops: CDR1 SGHDN, CDR2 FVKESK. CDR3 size: 14 residues. The germline V and J ends were trimmed by 1 base and 8 bases, with 14 bases remaining between them. CDR3 sequence reads: CASSQGGTFGGYTF. In nucleotides, the CDR3 is TGTGCCAGCAGCCAAGGGGGGACATTTGGCGGCTACACCTTC.

The CDR3 sequence: CASSPGRLTNTEAFF. As DNA, the CDR3 is TGTGCCAGCAGTCCGGGCAGGTTGACGAACACTGAAGCTTTCTTT. The V gene is TRBV5-4, the J gene TRBJ1-1; D is unclear. The CDR3 length is 15 residues. V lost 5 bases and J lost 1, with 15 bases in between. The germline V gene encodes CDR1 SGHNT and CDR2 YYREEE (reference sequence). The variable domain in full, with the rest retrieved from reference TRBV5-4 and TRBJ1-1, is ETGVTQSPTHLIKTRGQQVTLRCSSQSGHNTVSWYQQALGQGPQFIFQYYREEENGRGNFPPRFSGLQFPNYSSELNVNALELDDSALYLCASSPGRLTNTEAFFGQGTRLTVV.

This clonotype was recorded a few times. The chain recombines TRBV3-1 with TRBJ1-4, with D perhaps matching TRBD1 (5 bases). V lost 1 base and J 8 bases, leaving 11 bases between the germline ends. Germline CDR1 reads LGHDT; CDR2 reads YNNKEL (reference sequence). The CDR3 runs to 14 residues. CDR3 DNA: TGTGCCAGCAGCCAAGCGCGACAGAGAGAAAAACTGTTTTTT. Residues: CASSQARQREKLFF.

This clonotype was detected once. The J gene is TRBJ2-5, the V gene TRBV30; the D gene could be TRBD1 or TRBD2 (6 bases each). Germline loops: CDR1 GTSNPN, CDR2 SVGIG (reference sequence). V was shortened by 8 bases and J by 7 bases, with 23 bases between the two germline ends. This CDR3 spans 14 amino acids. This CDR3 reads CAGGRRDGFVTQYF. The CDR3 DNA sequence: TGTGCCGGGGGGCGGCGGGATGGTTTCGTGACCCAGTACTTC.

The chain carries TRBV27 and TRBJ1-1; D not resolved. V was trimmed by 3 bases and J by 6 bases, leaving 14 bases between them. CDR1 is MNHEY and CDR2 is SMNVEV in the germline V gene (reference sequence). The CDR3 is made up of 14 amino acids. CDR3 in amino acids: CASSFQEMDAEAFF. CDR3 DNA sequence: TGTGCCAGCAGTTTTCAGGAGATGGACGCTGAAGCTTTCTTT.